This is a list of T cell receptor beta chains from one sample in a study of T-cell memory formation after mild COVID-19. Via MiXCR, TCRdb re-called the 5' RACE reads, giving one row per CDR3 protein. The data hold approximately 500,000 distinct CDR3 sequences, with 20% to 30% observed a single time. Material: PBMCs or a T cell subset sorted from them (not recorded which). The source of these receptors is an adult woman who had mild COVID-19 (a few samples of this study predate the infection). Cell type and time point are not known. Each CDR3 is given with its conserved first and last residue. Fields, in order: J gene, V gene, D gene, CDR3 protein. A D gene is named only where the DNA matches it firmly.

J gene: TRBJ1-5
V gene: TRBV3-1
D gene: TRBD1
CDR3 protein: CASSLDRGRGDQPQHF

J gene: TRBJ2-7
V gene: TRBV18
D gene: .
CDR3 protein: CASSSQGSQGYEQYF

J gene: TRBJ2-5
V gene: TRBV12-3/TRBV12-4
D gene: .
CDR3 protein: CASSLGTPGETQYF

J gene: TRBJ1-5
V gene: TRBV5-5
D gene: .
CDR3 protein: CASSRVIFNQPQHF

J gene: TRBJ2-5
V gene: TRBV20-1
D gene: TRBD2
CDR3 protein: CSAIQTSGRDGTQYF

J gene: TRBJ2-1
V gene: TRBV11-3
D gene: .
CDR3 protein: CASSPGTPMQFF

J gene: TRBJ1-3
V gene: TRBV6-6
D gene: TRBD1
CDR3 protein: CASSYGQGLGNTIYF

J gene: TRBJ2-1
V gene: TRBV6-2/TRBV6-3
D gene: TRBD2
CDR3 protein: CASSYETSGPPSYNEQFF

J gene: TRBJ2-1
V gene: TRBV11-3
D gene: .
CDR3 protein: CASSPWDSSSYNEQFF

J gene: TRBJ1-4
V gene: TRBV3-1
D gene: .
CDR3 protein: CASSQQGIEKLFF

J gene: TRBJ2-3
V gene: TRBV10-2
D gene: .
CDR3 protein: CASRKGTDTQYF

J gene: TRBJ2-7
V gene: TRBV5-1
D gene: TRBD1
CDR3 protein: CASSLATGVDEQYF

J gene: TRBJ2-1
V gene: TRBV5-1
D gene: TRBD1
CDR3 protein: CASSPGTGAGEQFF

J gene: TRBJ1-2
V gene: TRBV10-3
D gene: .
CDR3 protein: CAITGDLGNYGYTF

J gene: TRBJ2-1
V gene: TRBV7-3
D gene: .
CDR3 protein: CASSPFWAGDEQFF

J gene: TRBJ2-1
V gene: TRBV5-1
D gene: .
CDR3 protein: CASSLGQQGWGGNEQFF

J gene: TRBJ2-7
V gene: TRBV30
D gene: .
CDR3 protein: CAWSLGKAYEQYF

J gene: TRBJ2-7
V gene: TRBV7-9
D gene: .
CDR3 protein: CASSQGLVYEQYF

J gene: TRBJ2-7
V gene: TRBV7-6
D gene: .
CDR3 protein: CASSLGGALDEQYF

J gene: TRBJ2-3
V gene: TRBV20-1
D gene: TRBD2
CDR3 protein: CSARDRRGFTDTQYF

J gene: TRBJ2-3
V gene: TRBV7-9
D gene: .
CDR3 protein: CASSWDVHTDTQYF

J gene: TRBJ2-3
V gene: TRBV27
D gene: TRBD2
CDR3 protein: CASSLLPSGRSTDTQYF

J gene: TRBJ1-2
V gene: TRBV6-5
D gene: .
CDR3 protein: CASSYGSGAGGYTF

J gene: TRBJ2-2
V gene: TRBV19
D gene: .
CDR3 protein: CASRVTGTNTGELFF